Detailed here is one TCR beta chain. Its antigen is currently unknown. Sequenced by immunoSEQ multiplex PCR; TCRdb stores in-frame clones only, minus some. The table includes about 25,000 clones, approximately 86% detected once. These data are taken from a study of OX40 agonist ivuxolimab in advanced cancers. Overall study context: Dose-escalation subjects each had hepatocellular carcinoma, melanoma, renal cell or head and neck cancer. Participants, 80% to 90% male, averaged roughly 60 years of age, ranging from about 23 to 85. Three dose-escalation patients had partial responses: one with hepatocellular carcinoma and two with cutaneous melanoma.

The study, taken as a whole, reports: The authors did not determine the antigen specificity of the expanded peripheral T cells.

Germline assignment: CDR1 SEHNR and CDR2 FQNEAQ (reference sequence). V was clipped by 5 bases and J by 2 bases, with 3 bases between them. The CDR3 runs to 11 residues. Sample: CD4+ or CD8+ T cells sorted from blood, taken in a trial of the OX40 agonist ivuxolimab. The receptor's source is an adult with an advanced solid tumor such as melanoma, head and neck, liver or kidney cancer. The chain carries TRBV7-9 and TRBJ2-5, with D hard to call. The CDR3 sequence: CASSRQETQYF. The CDR3 DNA follows: TGTGCCAGCAGCCGGCAAGAGACCCAGTACTTC.